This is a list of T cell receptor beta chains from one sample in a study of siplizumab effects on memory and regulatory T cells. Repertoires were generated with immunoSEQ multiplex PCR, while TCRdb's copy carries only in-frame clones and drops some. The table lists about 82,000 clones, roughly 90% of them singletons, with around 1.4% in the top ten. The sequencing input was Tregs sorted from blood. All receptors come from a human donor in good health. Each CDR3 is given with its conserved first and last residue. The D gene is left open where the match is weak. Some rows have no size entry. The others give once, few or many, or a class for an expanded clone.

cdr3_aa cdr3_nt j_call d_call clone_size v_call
CASSAFQDSLRWGYTF TGTGCCAGCAGCGCCTTTCAAGACAGCCTTCGGTGGGGCTACACCTTC TRBJ1-2 NA few TRBV9
CASSEKGGLDGYTF TGTGCCAGCAGCGAAAAGGGGGGGTTGGATGGCTACACCTTC TRBJ1-2 NA NA TRBV21-1
CASSLTPSGVRFYEQYF TGTGCCAGCAGCCTTACCCCCTCAGGGGTAAGATTTTACGAGCAGTACTTC TRBJ2-7 NA NA TRBV28
CSARDRGEQFF TGCAGTGCTAGAGACCGGGGGGAGCAGTTCTTC TRBJ2-1 NA NA TRBV20-1
CASSPEGPLYEQYF TGTGCCAGCAGTCCAGAAGGGCCTTTATACGAGCAGTACTTC TRBJ2-7 NA NA TRBV6-5
CASSSGTAGTEKLFF TGTGCCAGCAGTTCCGGGACCGCGGGGACTGAAAAACTGTTTTTT TRBJ1-4 NA NA TRBV28
CAWRRGQGDGYTF TGTGCCTGGAGAAGGGGACAGGGGGACGGCTACACCTTC TRBJ1-2 TRBD1 NA TRBV30
CASSPPGQGNTIYF TGTGCCAGCTCACCACCAGGGCAAGGAAACACCATATATTTT TRBJ1-3 NA NA TRBV18
CAWSSTSYNEQFF TGTGCCTGGAGCTCGACTAGCTACAATGAGCAGTTCTTC TRBJ2-1 NA NA TRBV30
CASSPDRGGSVMRPQHF TGTGCCAGCTCACCCGACCGGGGGGGGTCCGTAATGCGGCCCCAGCATTTT TRBJ1-5 NA NA TRBV18
CSVEFSAVGDTQYF TGCAGCGTTGAGTTCTCGGCAGTAGGAGATACGCAGTATTTT TRBJ2-3 NA NA TRBV29-1
CSASSDTQYF TGCAGTGCTAGTTCAGATACGCAGTATTTT TRBJ2-3 NA NA TRBV20-1
CASSGGPSQPQHF TGTGCCAGCTCCGGGGGGCCTAGTCAGCCCCAGCATTTT TRBJ1-5 NA few TRBV6-1
CASSQLAKDTQYF TGCGCCAGCAGCCAGCTAGCAAAAGATACGCAGTATTTT TRBJ2-3 NA NA TRBV4-1
CAITQAGTDTQYF TGTGCCATCACTCAGGCGGGGACAGATACGCAGTATTTT TRBJ2-3 NA NA TRBV10-3